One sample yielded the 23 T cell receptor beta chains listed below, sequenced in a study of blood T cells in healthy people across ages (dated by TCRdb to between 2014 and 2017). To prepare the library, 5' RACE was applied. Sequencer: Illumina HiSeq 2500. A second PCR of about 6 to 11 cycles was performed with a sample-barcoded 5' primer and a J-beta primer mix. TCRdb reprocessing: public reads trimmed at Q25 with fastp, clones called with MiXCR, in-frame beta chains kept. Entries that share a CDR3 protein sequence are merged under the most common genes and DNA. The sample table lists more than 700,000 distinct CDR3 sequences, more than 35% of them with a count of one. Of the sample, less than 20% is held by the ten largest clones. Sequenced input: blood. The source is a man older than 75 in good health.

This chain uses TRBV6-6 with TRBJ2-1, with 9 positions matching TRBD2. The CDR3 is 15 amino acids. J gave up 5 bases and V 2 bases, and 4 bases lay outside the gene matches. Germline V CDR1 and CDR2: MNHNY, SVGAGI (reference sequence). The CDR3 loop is CASSYVGTSNNEQFF. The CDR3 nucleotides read TGTGCCAGCAGTTACGTAGGGACTAGCAACAATGAGCAGTTCTTC.

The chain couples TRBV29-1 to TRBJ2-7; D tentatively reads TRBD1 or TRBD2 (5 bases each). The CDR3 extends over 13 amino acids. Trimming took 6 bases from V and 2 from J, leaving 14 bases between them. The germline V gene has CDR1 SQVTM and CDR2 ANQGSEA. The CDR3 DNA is TGCAGCGTCGGCTTGGTGGGGGCCTACGAGCAGTACTTC. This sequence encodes CSVGLVGAYEQYF.

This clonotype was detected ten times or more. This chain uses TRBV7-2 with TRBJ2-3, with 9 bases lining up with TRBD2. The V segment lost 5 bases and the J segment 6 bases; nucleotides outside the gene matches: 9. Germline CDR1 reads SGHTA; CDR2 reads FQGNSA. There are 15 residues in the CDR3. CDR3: CASSARLAAGDTQYF. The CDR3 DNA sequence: TGTGCCAGCAGCGCAAGACTAGCGGCTGGGGATACGCAGTATTTT.

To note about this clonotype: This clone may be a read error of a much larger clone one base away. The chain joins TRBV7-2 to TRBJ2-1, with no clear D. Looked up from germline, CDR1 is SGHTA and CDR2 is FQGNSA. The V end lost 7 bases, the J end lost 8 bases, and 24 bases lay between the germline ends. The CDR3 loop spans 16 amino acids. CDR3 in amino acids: CASNFGLRSGVDEQFF. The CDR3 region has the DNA TGTGCCAGCAACTTCGGCCTGCGGAGTGGTGTCGATGAGCAGTTCTTC.

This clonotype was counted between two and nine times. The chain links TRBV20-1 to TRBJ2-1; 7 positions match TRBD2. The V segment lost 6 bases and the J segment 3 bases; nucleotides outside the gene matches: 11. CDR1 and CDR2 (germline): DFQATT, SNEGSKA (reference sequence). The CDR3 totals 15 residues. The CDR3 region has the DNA TGCAGTGCGGGACGGATAGCGGGTAACTACAATGAGCAGTTCTTC. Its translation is CSAGRIAGNYNEQFF.

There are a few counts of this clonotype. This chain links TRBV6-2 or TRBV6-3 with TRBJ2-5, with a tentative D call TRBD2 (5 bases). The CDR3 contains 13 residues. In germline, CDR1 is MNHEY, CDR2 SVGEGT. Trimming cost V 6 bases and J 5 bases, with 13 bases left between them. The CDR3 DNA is TGTGCCAGCAGACCCAACGGGATGGAGACCCAGTACTTC. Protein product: CASRPNGMETQYF.

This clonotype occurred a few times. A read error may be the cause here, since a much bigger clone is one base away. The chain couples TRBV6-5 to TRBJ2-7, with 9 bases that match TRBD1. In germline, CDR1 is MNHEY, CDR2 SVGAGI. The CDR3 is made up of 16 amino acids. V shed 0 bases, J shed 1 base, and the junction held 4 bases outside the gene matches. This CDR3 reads CASSYSGGTGSYEQYF. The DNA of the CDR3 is TGTGCCAGCAGTTACTCCGGGGGGACAGGGTCCTACGAGCAGTACTTC.

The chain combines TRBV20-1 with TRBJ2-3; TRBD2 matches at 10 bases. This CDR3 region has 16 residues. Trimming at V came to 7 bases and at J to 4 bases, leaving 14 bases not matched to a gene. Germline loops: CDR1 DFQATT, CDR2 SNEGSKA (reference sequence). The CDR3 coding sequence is TGCAGTGGCGCGCTAGCGGGAGTGGGGTACGCAGATACGCAGTATTTT. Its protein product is CSGALAGVGYADTQYF.

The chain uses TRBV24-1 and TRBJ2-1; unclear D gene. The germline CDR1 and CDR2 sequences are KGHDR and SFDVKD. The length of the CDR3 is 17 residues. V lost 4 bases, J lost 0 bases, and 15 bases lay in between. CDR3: CATSDPLDRSSYNEQFF. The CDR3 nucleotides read TGTGCCACCAGTGACCCTCTCGACCGAAGCTCCTACAATGAGCAGTTCTTC.

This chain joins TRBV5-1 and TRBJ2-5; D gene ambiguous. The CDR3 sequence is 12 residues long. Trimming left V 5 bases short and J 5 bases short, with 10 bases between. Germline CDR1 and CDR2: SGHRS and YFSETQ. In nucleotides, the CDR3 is TGCGCCAGCAGTAGAGAGTCCGAGACCCAGTACTTC. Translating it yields CASSRESETQYF.

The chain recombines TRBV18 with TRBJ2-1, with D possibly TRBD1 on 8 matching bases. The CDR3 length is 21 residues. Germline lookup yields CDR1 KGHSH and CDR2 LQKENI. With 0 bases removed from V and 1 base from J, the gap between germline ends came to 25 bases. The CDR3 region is CASSPPTGEKEEGGSYNEQFF. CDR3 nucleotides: TGTGCCAGCTCACCACCGACAGGGGAAAAAGAAGAGGGAGGGTCCTACAATGAGCAGTTCTTC.

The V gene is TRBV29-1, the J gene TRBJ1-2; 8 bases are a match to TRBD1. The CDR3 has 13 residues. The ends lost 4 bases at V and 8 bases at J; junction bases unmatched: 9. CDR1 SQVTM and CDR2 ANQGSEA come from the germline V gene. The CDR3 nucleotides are TGCAGCGTTGGAGACAGGGGCATAAGAGGCTACACCTTC. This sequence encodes CSVGDRGIRGYTF. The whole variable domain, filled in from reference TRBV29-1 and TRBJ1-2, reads SAVISQKPSRDICQRGTSLTIQCQVDSQVTMMFWYRQQPGQSLTLIATANQGSEATYESGFVIDKFPISRPNLTFSTLTVSNMSPEDSSIYLCSVGDRGIRGYTFGSGTRLTVV.

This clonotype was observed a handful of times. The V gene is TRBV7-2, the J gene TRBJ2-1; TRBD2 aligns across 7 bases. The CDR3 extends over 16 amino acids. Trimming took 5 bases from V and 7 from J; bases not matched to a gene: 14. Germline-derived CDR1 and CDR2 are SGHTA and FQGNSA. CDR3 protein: CASSLQSSGLRNEQFF. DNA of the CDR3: TGTGCCAGCAGCCTACAGTCTAGCGGCCTACGGAATGAGCAGTTCTTC.

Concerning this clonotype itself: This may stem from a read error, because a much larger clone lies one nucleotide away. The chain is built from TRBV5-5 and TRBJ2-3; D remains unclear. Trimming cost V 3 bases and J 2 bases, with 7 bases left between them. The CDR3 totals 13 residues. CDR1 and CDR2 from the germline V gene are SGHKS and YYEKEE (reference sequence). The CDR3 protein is CASSWFATDTQYF. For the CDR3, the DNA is TGTGCCAGCAGCTGGTTTGCCACAGATACGCAGTATTTT.

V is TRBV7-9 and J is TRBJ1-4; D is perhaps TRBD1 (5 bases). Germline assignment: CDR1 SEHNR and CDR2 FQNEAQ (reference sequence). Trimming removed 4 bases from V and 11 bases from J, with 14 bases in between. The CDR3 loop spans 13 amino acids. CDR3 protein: CASSSNPGAKLFF. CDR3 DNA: TGTGCCAGCAGCTCTAACCCCGGGGCTAAACTGTTTTTT. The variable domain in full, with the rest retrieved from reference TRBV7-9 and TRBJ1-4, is DTGVSQNPRHKITKRGQNVTFRCDPISEHNRLYWYRQTLGQGPEFLTYFQNEAQLEKSRLLSDRFSAERPKGSFSTLEIQRTEQGDSAMYLCASSSNPGAKLFFGSGTQLSVL.

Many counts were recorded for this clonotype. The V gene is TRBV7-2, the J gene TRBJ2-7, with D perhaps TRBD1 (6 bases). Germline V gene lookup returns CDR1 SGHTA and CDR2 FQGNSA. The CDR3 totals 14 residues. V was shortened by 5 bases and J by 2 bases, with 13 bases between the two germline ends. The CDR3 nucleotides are TGTGCCAGCAGCCGCGGACAGACCGCCTACGAGCAGTACTTC. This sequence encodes CASSRGQTAYEQYF.

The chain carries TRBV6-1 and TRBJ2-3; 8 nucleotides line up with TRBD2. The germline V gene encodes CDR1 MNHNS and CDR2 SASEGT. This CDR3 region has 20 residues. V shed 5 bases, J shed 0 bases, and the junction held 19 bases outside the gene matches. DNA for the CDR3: TGTGCCAGCAGTCGCGCCCCGTTTGGAGCGGGAGAATCGAGCACAGATACGCAGTATTTT. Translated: CASSRAPFGAGESSTDTQYF.

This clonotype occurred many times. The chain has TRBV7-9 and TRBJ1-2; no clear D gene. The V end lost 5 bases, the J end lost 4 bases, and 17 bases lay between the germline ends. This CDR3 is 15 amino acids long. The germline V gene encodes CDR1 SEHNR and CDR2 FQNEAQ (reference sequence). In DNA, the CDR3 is TGTGCCAGCAGCGTCCGGAGCGATATGGGCTATGGCTACACCTTC. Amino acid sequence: CASSVRSDMGYGYTF.

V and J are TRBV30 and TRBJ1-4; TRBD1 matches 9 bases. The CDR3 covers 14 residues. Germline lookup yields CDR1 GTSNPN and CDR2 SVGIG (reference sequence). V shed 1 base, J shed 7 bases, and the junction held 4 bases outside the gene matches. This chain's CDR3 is CAWSGDREVEKLFF. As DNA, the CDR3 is TGTGCCTGGAGTGGGGACAGGGAAGTTGAAAAACTGTTTTTT.

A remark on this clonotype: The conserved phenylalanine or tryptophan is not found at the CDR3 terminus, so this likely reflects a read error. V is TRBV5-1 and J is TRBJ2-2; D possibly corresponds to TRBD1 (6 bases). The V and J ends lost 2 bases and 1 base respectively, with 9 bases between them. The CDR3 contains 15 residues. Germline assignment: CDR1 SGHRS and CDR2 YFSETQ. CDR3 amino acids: CASSFQGRNTGELFL. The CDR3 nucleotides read TGCGCCAGCAGCTTTCAGGGGCGGAACACCGGGGAGCTGTTTTTG.

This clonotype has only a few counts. CDR3 sequence: CASSSTGNYEQYF. The CDR3 region has the DNA TGCGCCAGCAGCTCGACAGGGAACTACGAGCAGTACTTC. The chain links TRBV5-1 to TRBJ2-7, with 7 bases matching TRBD1. CDR1 and CDR2 from the germline V gene are SGHRS and YFSETQ. CDR3 size: 13 residues. The trim removed 3 bases at V and 3 bases at J, leaving 3 bases unmatched. The full variable domain, its missing parts supplied by reference TRBV5-1 and TRBJ2-7, is KAGVTQTPRYLIKTRGQQVTLSCSPISGHRSVSWYQQTPGQGLQFLFEYFSETQRNKGNFPGRFSGRQFSNSRSEMNVSTLELGDSALYLCASSSTGNYEQYFGPGTRLTVT.

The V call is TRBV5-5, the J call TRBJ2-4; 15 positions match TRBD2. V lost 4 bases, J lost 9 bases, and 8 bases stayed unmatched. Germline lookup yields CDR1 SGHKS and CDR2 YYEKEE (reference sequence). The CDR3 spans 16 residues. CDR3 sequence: CASSPGTSGGSGIQYF. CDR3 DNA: TGTGCCAGCAGCCCGGGGACTAGCGGGGGGTCAGGCATTCAGTACTTC.

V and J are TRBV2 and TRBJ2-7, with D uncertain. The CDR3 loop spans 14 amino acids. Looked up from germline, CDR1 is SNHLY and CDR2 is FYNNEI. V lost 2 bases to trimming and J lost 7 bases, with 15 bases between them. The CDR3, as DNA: TGTGCCAGCAGTGAACGCCGGACCTTGAGTGAGCAGTACTTC. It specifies CASSERRTLSEQYF.